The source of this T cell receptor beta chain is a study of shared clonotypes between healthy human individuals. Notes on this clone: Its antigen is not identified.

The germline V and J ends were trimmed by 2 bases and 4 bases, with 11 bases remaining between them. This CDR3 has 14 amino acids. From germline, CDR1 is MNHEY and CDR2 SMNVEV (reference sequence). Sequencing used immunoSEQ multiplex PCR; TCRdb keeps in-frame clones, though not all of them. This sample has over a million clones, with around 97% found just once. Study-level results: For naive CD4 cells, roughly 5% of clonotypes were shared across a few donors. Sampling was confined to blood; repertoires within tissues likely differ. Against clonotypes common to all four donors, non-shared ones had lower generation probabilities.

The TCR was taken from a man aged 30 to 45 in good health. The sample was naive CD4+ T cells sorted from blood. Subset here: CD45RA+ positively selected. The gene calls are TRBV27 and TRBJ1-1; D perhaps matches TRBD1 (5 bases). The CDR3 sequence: CASSLKGRITEAFF. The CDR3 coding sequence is TGTGCCAGCAGTTTAAAGGGGCGGATCACTGAAGCTTTCTTT.